This T cell receptor (beta chain) was captured in a study of T cells after yellow fever vaccination. TCRdb redid the calling of the 5' RACE reads with MiXCR, one entry per CDR3 protein. The sample carries 150,000 to 200,000 distinct CDR3 sequences, roughly 6.2% recorded once. The CDR3 extends over 17 amino acids. Looked up from germline, CDR1 is MDHEN and CDR2 is SYDVKM. Trimming took 2 bases from V and 4 from J, leaving 18 bases between them. This clonotype came up a few times. Sequenced material: CD4+ T cells sorted from PBMCs, taken on the day of the first yellow fever vaccination. This TCR was sampled from a man in his late teens or twenties who received the YFV17D yellow fever vaccine. The rearrangement links TRBV28 to TRBJ1-5; tentatively, D is TRBD1 (5 bases). The DNA of the CDR3 is TGTGCCAGCAGTTTACTCCGAGGGAGGGGTGGGAATCAGCCCCAGCATTTT. This sequence encodes CASSLLRGRGGNQPQHF.